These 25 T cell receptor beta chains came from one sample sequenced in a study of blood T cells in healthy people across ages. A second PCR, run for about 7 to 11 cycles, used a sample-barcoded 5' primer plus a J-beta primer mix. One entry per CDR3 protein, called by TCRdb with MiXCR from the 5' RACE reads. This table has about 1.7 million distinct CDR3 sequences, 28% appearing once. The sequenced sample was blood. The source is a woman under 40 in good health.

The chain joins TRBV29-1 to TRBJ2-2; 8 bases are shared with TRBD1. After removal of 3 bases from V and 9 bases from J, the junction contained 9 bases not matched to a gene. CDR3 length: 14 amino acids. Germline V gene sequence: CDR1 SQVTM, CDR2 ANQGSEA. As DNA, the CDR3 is TGCAGCGTTGACCGCGGACAGGGTGGAAGGGAGCTGTTTTTT. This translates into CSVDRGQGGRELFF.

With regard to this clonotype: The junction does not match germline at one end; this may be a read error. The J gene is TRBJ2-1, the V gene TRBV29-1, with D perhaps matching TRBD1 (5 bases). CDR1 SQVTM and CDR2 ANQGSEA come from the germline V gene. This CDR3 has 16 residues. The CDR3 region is CSVEGGVRASYNVQFF. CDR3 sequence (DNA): TGCAGCGTTGAAGGGGGCGTGCGCGCCTCCTACAATGTGCAGTTCTTC.

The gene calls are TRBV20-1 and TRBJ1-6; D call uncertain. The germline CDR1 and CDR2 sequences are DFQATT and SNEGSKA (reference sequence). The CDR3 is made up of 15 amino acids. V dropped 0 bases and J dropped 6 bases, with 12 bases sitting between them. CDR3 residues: CSARDWKMGNSPLHF. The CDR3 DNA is TGCAGTGCTAGAGATTGGAAGATGGGTAATTCACCCCTCCACTTT.

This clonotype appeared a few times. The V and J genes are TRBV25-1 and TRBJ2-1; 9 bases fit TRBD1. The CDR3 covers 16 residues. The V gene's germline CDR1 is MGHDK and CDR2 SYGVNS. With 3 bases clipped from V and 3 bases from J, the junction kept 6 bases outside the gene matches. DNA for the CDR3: TGTGCCAGCAGTGATACAGGGGGCGTCCACTACAATGAGCAGTTCTTC. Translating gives CASSDTGGVHYNEQFF.

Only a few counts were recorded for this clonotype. The CDR3 here is CASSLRQGATFF. CDR3 nucleotide sequence: TGTGCCAGCAGCCTTCGACAGGGCGCGACTTTCTTT. This chain connects TRBV14 to TRBJ1-1; TRBD1 matches 7 bases. The CDR3 covers 12 residues. The ends lost 4 bases at V and 12 bases at J; junction bases unmatched: 8. Germline V gene lookup returns CDR1 SGHDN and CDR2 FVKESK. Supplemented by reference TRBV14 and TRBJ1-1, the full variable domain reads EAGVTQFPSHSVIEKGQTVTLRCDPISGHDNLYWYRRVMGKEIKFLLHFVKESKQDESGMPNNRFLAERTGGTYSTLKVQPAELEDSGVYFCASSLRQGATFFGQGTRLTVV.

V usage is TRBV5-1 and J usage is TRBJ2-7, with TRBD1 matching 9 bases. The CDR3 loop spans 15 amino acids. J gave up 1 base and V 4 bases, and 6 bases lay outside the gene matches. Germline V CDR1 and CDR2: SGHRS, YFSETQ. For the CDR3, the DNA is TGCGCCAGCAGCAACGGGACAGGGCATTCCTACGAGCAGTACTTC. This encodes CASSNGTGHSYEQYF.

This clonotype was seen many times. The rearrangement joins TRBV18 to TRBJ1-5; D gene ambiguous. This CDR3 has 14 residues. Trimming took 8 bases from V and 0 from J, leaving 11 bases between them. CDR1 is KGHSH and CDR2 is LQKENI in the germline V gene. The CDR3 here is CASSPGNSNQPQHF. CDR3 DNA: TGTGCCAGCAGCCCTGGGAATAGCAATCAGCCCCAGCATTTT.

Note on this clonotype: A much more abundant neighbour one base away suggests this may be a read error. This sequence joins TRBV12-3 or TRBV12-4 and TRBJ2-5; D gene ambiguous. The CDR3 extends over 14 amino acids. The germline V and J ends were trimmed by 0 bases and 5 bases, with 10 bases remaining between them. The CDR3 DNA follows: TGTGCCAGCAGTTTAGCGCCAACTTCTGAGACCCAGTACTTC. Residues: CASSLAPTSETQYF.

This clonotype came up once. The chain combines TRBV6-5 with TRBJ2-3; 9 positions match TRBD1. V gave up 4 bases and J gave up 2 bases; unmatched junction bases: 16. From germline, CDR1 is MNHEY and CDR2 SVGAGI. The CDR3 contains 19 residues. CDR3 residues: CASSSTPGQGVGATDTQYF. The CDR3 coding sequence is TGTGCCAGCAGTTCGACACCGGGACAGGGTGTGGGGGCCACAGATACGCAGTATTTT.

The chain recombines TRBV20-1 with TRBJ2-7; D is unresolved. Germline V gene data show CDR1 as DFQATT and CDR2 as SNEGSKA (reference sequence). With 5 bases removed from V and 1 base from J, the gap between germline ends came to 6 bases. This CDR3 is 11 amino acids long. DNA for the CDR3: TGCAGTGCTTCCGCGTCCTACGAGCAGTACTTC. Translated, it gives CSASASYEQYF.

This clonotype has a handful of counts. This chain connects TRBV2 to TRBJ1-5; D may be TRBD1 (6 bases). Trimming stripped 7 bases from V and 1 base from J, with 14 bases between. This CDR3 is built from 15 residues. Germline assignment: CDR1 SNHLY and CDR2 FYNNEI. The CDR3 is CASKGERGSNQPQHF. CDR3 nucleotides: TGTGCCAGCAAGGGGGAGCGAGGAAGCAATCAGCCCCAGCATTTT.

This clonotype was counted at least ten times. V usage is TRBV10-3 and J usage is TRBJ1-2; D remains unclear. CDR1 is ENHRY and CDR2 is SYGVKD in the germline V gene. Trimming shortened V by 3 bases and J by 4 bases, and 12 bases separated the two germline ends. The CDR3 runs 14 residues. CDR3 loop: CAISEASGTYGYTF. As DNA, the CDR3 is TGTGCCATCAGTGAAGCTTCAGGAACCTATGGCTACACCTTC.

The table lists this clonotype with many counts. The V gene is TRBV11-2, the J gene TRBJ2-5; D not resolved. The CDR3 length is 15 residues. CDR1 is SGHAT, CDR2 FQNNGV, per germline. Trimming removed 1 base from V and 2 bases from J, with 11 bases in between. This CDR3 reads CASSLGLARQETQYF. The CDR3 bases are TGTGCCAGCAGCTTAGGATTGGCCAGACAAGAGACCCAGTACTTC.

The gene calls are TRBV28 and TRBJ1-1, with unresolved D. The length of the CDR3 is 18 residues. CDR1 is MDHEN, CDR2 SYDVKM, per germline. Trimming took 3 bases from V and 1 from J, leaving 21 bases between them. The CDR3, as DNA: TGTGCCAGCAGTTTTCCCCCACCCGGTGGGGTTAAGAACACTGAAGCTTTCTTT. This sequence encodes CASSFPPPGGVKNTEAFF.

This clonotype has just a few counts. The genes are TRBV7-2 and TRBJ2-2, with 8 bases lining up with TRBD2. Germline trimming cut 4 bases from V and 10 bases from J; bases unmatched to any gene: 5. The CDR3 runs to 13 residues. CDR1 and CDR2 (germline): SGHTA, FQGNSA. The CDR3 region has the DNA TGTGCCAGCAGCTACCAAGGACTAGCGGAGCTGTTTTTT. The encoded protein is CASSYQGLAELFF.

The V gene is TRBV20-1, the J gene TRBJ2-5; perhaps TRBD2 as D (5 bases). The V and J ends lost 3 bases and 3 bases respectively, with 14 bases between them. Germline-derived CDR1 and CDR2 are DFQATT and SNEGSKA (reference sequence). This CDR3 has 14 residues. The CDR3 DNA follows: TGCAGTGCTAGTAGGTCGCCCGGGGAAGAGACCCAGTACTTC. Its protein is CSASRSPGEETQYF.

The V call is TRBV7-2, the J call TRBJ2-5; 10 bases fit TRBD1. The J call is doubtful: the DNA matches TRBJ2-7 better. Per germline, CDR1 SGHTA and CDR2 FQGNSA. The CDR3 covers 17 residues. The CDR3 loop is CASSPRQGAISAGEQYF. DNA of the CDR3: TGTGCCAGCAGCCCGAGACAGGGGGCGATTTCCGCGGGCGAGCAGTACTTC.

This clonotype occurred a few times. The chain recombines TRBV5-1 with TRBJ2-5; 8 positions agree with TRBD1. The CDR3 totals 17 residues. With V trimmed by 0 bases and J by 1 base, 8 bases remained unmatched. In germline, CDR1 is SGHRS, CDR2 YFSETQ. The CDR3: CASSLELSGGGQETQYF. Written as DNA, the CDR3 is TGCGCCAGCAGCTTGGAGCTATCAGGGGGCGGCCAAGAGACCCAGTACTTC.

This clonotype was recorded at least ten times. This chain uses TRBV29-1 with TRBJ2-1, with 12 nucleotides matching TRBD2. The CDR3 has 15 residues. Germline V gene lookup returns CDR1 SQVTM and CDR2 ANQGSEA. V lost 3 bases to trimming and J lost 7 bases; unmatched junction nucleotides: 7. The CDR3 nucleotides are TGCAGCGTTGACGCGACTAGCGGGAGTCTTAATGAGCAGTTCTTC. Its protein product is CSVDATSGSLNEQFF.

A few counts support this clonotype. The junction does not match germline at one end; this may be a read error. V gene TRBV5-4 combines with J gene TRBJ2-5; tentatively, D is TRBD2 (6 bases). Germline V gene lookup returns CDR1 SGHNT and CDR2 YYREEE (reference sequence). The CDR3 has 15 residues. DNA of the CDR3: TGTGCCAGCAGCCCCCCAGGTAGCGGTCAAGGGACCCAGTACTTC. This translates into CASSPPGSGQGTQYF.

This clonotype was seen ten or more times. DNA of the CDR3: TGCGCCAGCAGCCTTCAATTCGGCATCCAAGAGACCCAGTACTTC. As protein: CASSLQFGIQETQYF. The chain links TRBV4-1 to TRBJ2-5; D remains unclear. Germline-derived CDR1 and CDR2 are MGHRA and YSYEKL. CDR3 length equals 15 residues. Trimming pared 4 bases from V and 1 base from J, leaving 13 bases between.

The CDR3 DNA reads as TGCGCCAGCAGTCGGACAGGGTGGCAGACCCAGTACTTC. Protein sequence: CASSRTGWQTQYF. V is TRBV4-1 and J is TRBJ2-5, with 8 bases aligning to TRBD1. Germline CDR1 is MGHRA and CDR2 is YSYEKL. Trimming at V came to 6 bases and at J to 6 bases, leaving 6 bases not matched to a gene. CDR3 length: 13 amino acids.

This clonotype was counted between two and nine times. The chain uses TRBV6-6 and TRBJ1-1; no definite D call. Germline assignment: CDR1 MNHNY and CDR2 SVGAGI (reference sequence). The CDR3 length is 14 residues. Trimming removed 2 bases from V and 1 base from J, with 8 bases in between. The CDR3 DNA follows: TGTGCCAGCAGTTACGGTGTGGGGAACACTGAAGCTTTCTTT. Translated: CASSYGVGNTEAFF.

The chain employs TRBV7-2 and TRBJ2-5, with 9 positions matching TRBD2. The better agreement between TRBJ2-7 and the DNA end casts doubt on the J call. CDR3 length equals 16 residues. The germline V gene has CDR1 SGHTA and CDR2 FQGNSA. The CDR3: CASSLASNSGSDEQYF. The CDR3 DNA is TGTGCCAGCAGCTTAGCGAGTAATAGCGGGAGTGACGAGCAGTACTTC.

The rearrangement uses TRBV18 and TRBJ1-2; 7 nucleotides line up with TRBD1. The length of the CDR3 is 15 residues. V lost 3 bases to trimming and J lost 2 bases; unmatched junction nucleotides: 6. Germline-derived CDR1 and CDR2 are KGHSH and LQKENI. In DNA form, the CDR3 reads TGTGCCAGCTCACCCCGACAGGGCAGCAACTATGGCTACACCTTC. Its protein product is CASSPRQGSNYGYTF.